The 28 T cell receptor beta chains given below trace back to one sample, sequenced in a study of spatial heterogeneity in lung cancer. Findings of the study overall: For expanded intratumoral alpha and beta TCRs, counts tracked tumor mutation counts.

Noted time point: sample taken at primary tumor resection. For these TCRs, the target antigens are not known. Each CDR3 protein is one row after TCRdb ran MiXCR on the 5' RACE reads. This sample has some 96,000 distinct CDR3 sequences; 4.4% occur once, and the top ten carry roughly 20%. This material consisted of lung tumor tissue, taken at surgery. The receptors originated from a male donor with early-stage non-small cell lung cancer.

This clonotype has at least ten counts. The chain joins TRBV28 to TRBJ1-5; D is uncertain. CDR3 size: 16 residues. Trimming cost V 4 bases and J 7 bases, with 20 bases left between them. CDR1 is MDHEN and CDR2 is SYDVKM in the germline V gene. The CDR3 coding sequence is TGTGCCAGCAGTTCCCCCGGGATGGTTAACGGGCAGCCCCAGCATTTT. Residues: CASSSPGMVNGQPQHF. Based on the CDR3 plus reference TRBV28 and TRBJ1-5, the full variable domain is DVKVTQSSRYLVKRTGEKVFLECVQDMDHENMFWYRQDPGLGLRLIYFSYDVKMKEKGDIPEGYSVSREKKERFSLILESASTNQTSMYLCASSSPGMVNGQPQHFGDGTRLSIL.

In its sample, this clonotype was seen many times. V and J are TRBV29-1 and TRBJ1-2, with a possible D match to TRBD1 (5 bases). Germline V gene lookup returns CDR1 SQVTM and CDR2 ANQGSEA. This CDR3 contains 12 residues. V lost 6 bases, J lost 5 bases, and 13 bases lay in between. The CDR3 here is CSVKTDTYGYTF. The CDR3 nucleotides are TGCAGCGTAAAGACGGACACGTATGGCTACACCTTC.

This clonotype was seen many times. The chain links TRBV20-1 to TRBJ1-1; a possible D gene is TRBD1 (5 bases). Germline lookup yields CDR1 DFQATT and CDR2 SNEGSKA (reference sequence). The CDR3 extends over 12 amino acids. The CDR3 DNA reads TGCAGCTCATACGGGGGGACTACTGAAGCTTTCTTT. It encodes CSSYGGTTEAFF.

This clonotype was seen repeatedly, ten times or more. This rearrangement joins TRBV11-2 to TRBJ1-2; the match to TRBD1 covers 8 bases. The V segment lost 5 bases and the J segment 4 bases; nucleotides outside the gene matches: 24. This CDR3 comprises 20 residues. Germline V gives CDR1 SGHAT, CDR2 FQNNGV. The CDR3 nucleotides read TGTGCCAGCAGCCCGGGTATAGCCAGGGGGCGTATAAGCGGGCGCTATGGCTACACCTTC. Protein product: CASSPGIARGRISGRYGYTF.

The sample holds many counts of this clonotype. The V and J genes are TRBV5-1 and TRBJ2-1; TRBD2 aligns across 9 bases. With 3 bases clipped from V and 4 bases from J, the junction kept 8 bases outside the gene matches. This CDR3 has 16 amino acids. Germline values: CDR1 SGHRS, CDR2 YFSETQ. The CDR3 coding sequence is TGCGCCAGCAGCTCCGATAGCGGGAGTTGGTACAATGAGCAGTTCTTC. Encoded protein: CASSSDSGSWYNEQFF.

The table lists this clonotype with many counts. This sequence joins TRBV7-9 and TRBJ2-7; D unresolved. CDR1 and CDR2 from the germline V gene are SEHNR and FQNEAQ (reference sequence). The CDR3 runs 15 residues. V was clipped by 1 base and J by 3 bases, with 13 bases between them. This chain's CDR3 is CASSLGSGGFYEQYF. CDR3 coding DNA: TGTGCCAGCAGCTTAGGGTCCGGCGGATTCTACGAGCAGTACTTC. The full variable domain, rest sourced from reference TRBV7-9 and TRBJ2-7, is DTGVSQNPRHKITKRGQNVTFRCDPISEHNRLYWYRQTLGQGPEFLTYFQNEAQLEKSRLLSDRFSAERPKGSFSTLEIQRTEQGDSAMYLCASSLGSGGFYEQYFGPGTRLTVT.

This clonotype came up many times. The CDR3 loop reads CASSSPDRDRAYF. The CDR3 DNA sequence: TGCGCCAGCAGCTCCCCTGACCGGGACAGGGCGTATTTT. This chain connects TRBV5-1 to TRBJ2-3; the match to TRBD1 covers 9 bases. CDR1 SGHRS and CDR2 YFSETQ come from the germline V gene. CDR3 length: 13 amino acids. V trimming: 3 bases; J trimming: 14 bases; junction bases outside the gene matches: 10. Filled out from reference TRBV5-1 and TRBJ2-3, the complete variable domain reads KAGVTQTPRYLIKTRGQQVTLSCSPISGHRSVSWYQQTPGQGLQFLFEYFSETQRNKGNFPGRFSGRQFSNSRSEMNVSTLELGDSALYLCASSSPDRDRAYFGPGTRLTVL.

This clonotype was recorded at least ten times. The J gene is TRBJ2-1, the V gene TRBV3-1, with TRBD2 matching 12 bases. Germline assignment: CDR1 LGHDT and CDR2 YNNKEL (reference sequence). V was clipped by 2 bases and J by 6 bases; unmatched bases: 23. The CDR3 contains 22 residues. CDR3 sequence reads: CASSQPTAGVYLAGGPGNEQFF. In DNA, the CDR3 is TGTGCCAGCAGCCAACCCACAGCGGGGGTGTACCTAGCGGGAGGGCCCGGCAATGAGCAGTTCTTC.

This clonotype was observed a few times. The CDR3 loop reads CASIGGTGRLQPQHF. The CDR3 DNA sequence: TGTGCCAGTATCGGGGGGACAGGGCGACTTCAGCCCCAGCATTTT. The chain links TRBV19 to TRBJ1-5, with 9 bases aligning to TRBD1. The CDR3 runs 15 residues. Trimming at V came to 7 bases and at J to 6 bases, leaving 10 bases not matched to a gene. Per the germline V gene, CDR1 is LNHDA and CDR2 is SQIVND (reference sequence).

J is TRBJ1-3 and V is TRBV3-1; D is ambiguous. This CDR3 is 16 amino acids long. The V end lost 2 bases, the J end lost 9 bases, and 20 bases lay between the germline ends. Germline lookup yields CDR1 LGHDT and CDR2 YNNKEL (reference sequence). The CDR3: CASSQSSAIYGGTIYF. Written as DNA, the CDR3 is TGTGCCAGCAGCCAAAGTTCAGCTATTTACGGCGGCACCATATATTTT. Together with reference TRBV3-1 and TRBJ1-3, the CDR3 gives the full variable domain: DTAVSQTPKYLVTQMGNDKSIKCEQNLGHDTMYWYKQDSKKFLKIMFSYNNKELIINETVPNRFSPKSPDKAHLNLHINSLELGDSAVYFCASSQSSAIYGGTIYFGEGSWLTVV.

This clonotype was counted at least ten times. The rearrangement uses TRBV4-2 and TRBJ1-1; TRBD1 might be the D (6 bases). The germline V and J ends were trimmed by 4 bases and 1 base, with 13 bases remaining between them. This CDR3 has 15 residues. CDR1 is LGHNA, CDR2 YNFKEQ, per germline. CDR3 sequence reads: CASSLGGRENTEAFF. DNA for the CDR3: TGTGCCAGCAGCCTCGGGGGCCGCGAGAACACTGAAGCTTTCTTT.

This clonotype was seen ten or more times. The CDR3 DNA reads as TGTGCCAGTATGGTCGAGGGACAGCCCCAGCATTTT. Its translation is CASMVEGQPQHF. This rearrangement joins TRBV19 to TRBJ1-5; no firm D call. V was clipped by 7 bases and J by 7 bases, with 11 bases between them. This CDR3 has 12 amino acids. Germline V gene sequence: CDR1 LNHDA, CDR2 SQIVND (reference sequence).

Ten or more counts support this clonotype. The chain joins TRBV6-5 to TRBJ2-5, with a tentative D call TRBD1 (5 bases). Germline CDR1 MNHEY, CDR2 SVGAGI. The ends were cut back, 6 bases at V and 4 bases at J, with 15 bases in the middle. The CDR3 consists of 14 residues. CDR3 nucleotide sequence: TGTGCCAGCAGGTTGGACATTAATCGAGAGACCCAGTACTTC. Translated, it gives CASRLDINRETQYF.

In its sample, this clonotype was seen many times. V usage is TRBV12-3 or TRBV12-4 and J usage is TRBJ1-1; 7 bases are a match to TRBD1. With 7 bases clipped from V and 2 bases from J, the junction kept 10 bases outside the gene matches. The CDR3 contains 15 residues. The DNA of the CDR3 is TGTGCCAGCACCCCCTGGACAGGTTTTAACACTGAAGCTTTCTTT. This translates into CASTPWTGFNTEAFF.

This clonotype occurred many times. This sequence joins TRBV28 and TRBJ2-1, with D possibly being TRBD2 (5 bases). This CDR3 has 17 amino acids. Trimming cost V 6 bases and J 3 bases, with 21 bases left between them. CDR1 and CDR2 (germline): MDHEN, SYDVKM. CDR3 in amino acids: CASRPRRGLVLYNEQFF. As DNA, the CDR3 is TGTGCCAGCAGACCTCGTCGAGGGCTAGTTCTCTACAATGAGCAGTTCTTC.

In its sample, this clonotype was seen many times. The gene calls are TRBV7-9 and TRBJ2-2; weak D call: TRBD1 (5 bases). This CDR3 is 15 amino acids long. With 3 bases removed from V and 7 bases from J, the gap between germline ends came to 15 bases. CDR1 SEHNR and CDR2 FQNEAQ come from the germline V gene (reference sequence). CDR3 loop: CASSFSQGLGGELFF. The CDR3 DNA is TGTGCCAGCAGCTTTTCCCAGGGATTAGGCGGGGAGCTGTTTTTT.

The rearrangement uses TRBV11-2 and TRBJ2-1; TRBD2 aligns across 7 bases. Per the germline V gene, CDR1 is SGHAT and CDR2 is FQNNGV. CDR3 size: 14 residues. V lost 3 bases, J lost 8 bases, and 7 bases stayed unmatched. CDR3 coding DNA: TGTGCCAGCAGCTTCGAGGGCGGGAGATATGAGCAGTTCTTC. It specifies CASSFEGGRYEQFF.

The gene calls are TRBV11-1 and TRBJ2-5; D gene uncertain. V gave up 5 bases and J gave up 2 bases, with 6 bases separating them. The CDR3 sequence is 12 residues long. Germline V CDR1 and CDR2: SGHAT, FQDESV (reference sequence). The CDR3 DNA reads TGTGCCAGCAGCCTCGAACAAGAGACCCAGTACTTC. This codes for CASSLEQETQYF.

This clonotype was picked up many times. The chain combines TRBV5-1 with TRBJ1-5; 8 bases match TRBD1. Germline values: CDR1 SGHRS, CDR2 YFSETQ. Losses at the gene ends were 0 bases for V and 2 bases for J; bases not matched to a gene: 1. CDR3 length equals 15 residues. CDR3 sequence (DNA): TGCGCCAGCAGCTTGGAGGGACAGGGCAATCAGCCCCAGCATTTT. Residues: CASSLEGQGNQPQHF. The variable domain in full, completed from reference TRBV5-1 and TRBJ1-5, reads KAGVTQTPRYLIKTRGQQVTLSCSPISGHRSVSWYQQTPGQGLQFLFEYFSETQRNKGNFPGRFSGRQFSNSRSEMNVSTLELGDSALYLCASSLEGQGNQPQHFGDGTRLSIL.

This clonotype was detected ten times or more. The J gene is TRBJ1-2, the V gene TRBV7-9; 8 bases align to TRBD1. The ends lost 5 bases at V and 6 bases at J; junction bases unmatched: 14. The CDR3 length is 16 residues. Looked up from germline, CDR1 is SEHNR and CDR2 is FQNEAQ (reference sequence). The CDR3 loop reads CASSQQGVPGNDGYTF. Written as DNA, the CDR3 is TGTGCCAGCAGCCAACAGGGGGTCCCCGGCAATGATGGCTACACCTTC.

The table lists this clonotype with a few counts. The chain combines TRBV10-3 with TRBJ2-7, with a weak D call TRBD2 (6 bases). The CDR3 consists of 14 residues. Germline assignment: CDR1 ENHRY and CDR2 SYGVKD. The germline V and J ends were trimmed by 0 bases and 7 bases, with 13 bases remaining between them. The CDR3 protein is CAISESGGAREQYF. The DNA of the CDR3 is TGTGCCATCAGTGAGTCGGGAGGTGCTCGGGAGCAGTACTTC.

The J gene is TRBJ2-1, the V gene TRBV5-5; 12 bases agree with TRBD1. Per germline, CDR1 SGHKS and CDR2 YYEKEE (reference sequence). The CDR3 has 15 amino acids. Germline trimming cut 6 bases from V and 7 bases from J; bases unmatched to any gene: 8. The CDR3 DNA reads TGTGCCAGCAACACTCCGGGACAGGGGGCTAATGAGCAGTTCTTC. Translated: CASNTPGQGANEQFF.

In DNA form, the CDR3 reads TGCAGTGCCCCTCTAGCGGGAGTGAATACGCAGTATTTT. This translates into CSAPLAGVNTQYF. The V and J genes are TRBV20-1 and TRBJ2-3; 10 bases agree with TRBD2. Per germline, CDR1 DFQATT and CDR2 SNEGSKA (reference sequence). The CDR3 length is 13 residues. The trim removed 6 bases at V and 7 bases at J, leaving 7 bases unmatched.

This clonotype was seen many times. This chain uses TRBV3-1 with TRBJ2-3, with 7 bases that match TRBD1. The germline CDR1 and CDR2 sequences are LGHDT and YNNKEL (reference sequence). Trimming took 5 bases from V and 0 from J; bases not matched to a gene: 8. The CDR3 spans 16 residues. As DNA, the CDR3 is TGTGCCAGCAGCTACGACAGGGTCGTTAGCACAGATACGCAGTATTTT. Amino acid sequence: CASSYDRVVSTDTQYF.

Ten or more counts support this clonotype. V is TRBV5-1 and J is TRBJ1-1; perhaps TRBD1 as D (6 bases). The length of the CDR3 is 17 residues. Trimming cost V 2 bases and J 0 bases, with 17 bases left between them. Germline V gene lookup returns CDR1 SGHRS and CDR2 YFSETQ. The chain's CDR3 is CASSFEFRGRLNTEAFF. CDR3 bases: TGCGCCAGCAGCTTTGAATTCAGGGGCAGACTGAACACTGAAGCTTTCTTT. The full variable domain, with the rest looked up from reference TRBV5-1 and TRBJ1-1, is KAGVTQTPRYLIKTRGQQVTLSCSPISGHRSVSWYQQTPGQGLQFLFEYFSETQRNKGNFPGRFSGRQFSNSRSEMNVSTLELGDSALYLCASSFEFRGRLNTEAFFGQGTRLTVV.

This clonotype has at least ten counts. This rearrangement joins TRBV5-1 to TRBJ2-7; 9 nucleotides match TRBD1. CDR3 length equals 13 residues. Trimming cost V 7 bases and J 6 bases; bases outside gene matches: 8. CDR1 and CDR2 (germline): SGHRS, YFSETQ. CDR3 amino acids: CASSEGTGREQYF. The CDR3 nucleotides read TGCGCCAGCTCCGAGGGGACAGGGCGCGAGCAGTACTTC. Complete variable domain (other parts from reference TRBV5-1 and TRBJ2-7): KAGVTQTPRYLIKTRGQQVTLSCSPISGHRSVSWYQQTPGQGLQFLFEYFSETQRNKGNFPGRFSGRQFSNSRSEMNVSTLELGDSALYLCASSEGTGREQYFGPGTRLTVT.

This clonotype was seen ten or more times. The chain links TRBV20-1 to TRBJ1-1; possibly TRBD1 for D (6 bases). V gave up 4 bases and J gave up 1 base, with 10 bases separating them. Per germline, CDR1 DFQATT and CDR2 SNEGSKA (reference sequence). The CDR3 has 13 residues. The DNA for the CDR3 is TGCAGTGCTACCCGACAGGCGAACACTGAAGCTTTCTTT. It is translated as CSATRQANTEAFF.

This clonotype was seen many times. CDR3: CASSLLSYNSPLHF. CDR3 DNA: TGTGCCAGCAGCTTACTATCCTATAATTCACCCCTCCACTTT. The chain links TRBV11-2 to TRBJ1-6; D gene ambiguous. The length of the CDR3 is 14 residues. With 2 bases removed from V and 1 base from J, the gap between germline ends came to 3 bases. Germline assignment: CDR1 SGHAT and CDR2 FQNNGV.